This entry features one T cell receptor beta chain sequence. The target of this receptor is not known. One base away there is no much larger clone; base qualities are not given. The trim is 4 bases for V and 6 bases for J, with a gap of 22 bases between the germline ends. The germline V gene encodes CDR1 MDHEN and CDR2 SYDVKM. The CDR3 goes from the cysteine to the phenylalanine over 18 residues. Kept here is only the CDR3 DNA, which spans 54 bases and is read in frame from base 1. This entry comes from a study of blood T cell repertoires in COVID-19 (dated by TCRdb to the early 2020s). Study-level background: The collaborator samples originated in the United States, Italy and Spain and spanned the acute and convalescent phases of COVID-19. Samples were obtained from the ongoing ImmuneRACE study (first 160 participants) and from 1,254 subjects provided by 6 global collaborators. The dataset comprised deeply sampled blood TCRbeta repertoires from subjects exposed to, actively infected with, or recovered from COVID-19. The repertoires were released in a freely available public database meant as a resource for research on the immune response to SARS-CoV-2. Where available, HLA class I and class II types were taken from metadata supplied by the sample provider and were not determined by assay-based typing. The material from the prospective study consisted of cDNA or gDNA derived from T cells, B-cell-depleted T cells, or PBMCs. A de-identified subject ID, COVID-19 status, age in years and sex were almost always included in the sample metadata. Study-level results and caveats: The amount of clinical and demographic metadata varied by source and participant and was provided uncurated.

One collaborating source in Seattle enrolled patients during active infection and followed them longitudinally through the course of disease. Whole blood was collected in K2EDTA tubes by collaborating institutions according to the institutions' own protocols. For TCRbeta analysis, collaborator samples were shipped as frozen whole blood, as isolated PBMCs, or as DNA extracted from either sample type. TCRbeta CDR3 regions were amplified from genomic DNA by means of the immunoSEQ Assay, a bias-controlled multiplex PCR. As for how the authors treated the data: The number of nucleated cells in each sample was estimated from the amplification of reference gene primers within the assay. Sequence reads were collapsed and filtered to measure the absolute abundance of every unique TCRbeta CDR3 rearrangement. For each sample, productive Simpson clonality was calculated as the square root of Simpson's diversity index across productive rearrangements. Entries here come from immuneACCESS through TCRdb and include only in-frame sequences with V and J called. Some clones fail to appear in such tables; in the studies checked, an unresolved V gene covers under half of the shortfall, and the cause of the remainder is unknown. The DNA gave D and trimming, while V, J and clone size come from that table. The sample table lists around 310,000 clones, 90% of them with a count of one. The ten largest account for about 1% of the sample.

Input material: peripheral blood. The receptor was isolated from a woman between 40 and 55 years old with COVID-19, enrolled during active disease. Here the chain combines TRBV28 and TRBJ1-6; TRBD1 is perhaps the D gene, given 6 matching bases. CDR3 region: CASSSTITGYAANSPLHF. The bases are TGTGCCAGCAGTTCTACAATAACAGGGTATGCGGCTAATTCACCCCTCCACTTT.